This TCR beta chain was observed in a study of blood T cell repertoires in COVID-19. Assay used: immunoSEQ multiplex PCR; TCRdb lists only in-frame clones, some missing. The data show 300,000 to 450,000 clones, with about 87% seen just once and 1% to 1.5% held by the top ten. The V and J ends lost 0 bases and 2 bases respectively, with 12 bases between them. The CDR3 contains 17 residues. CDR1 is SGHRS and CDR2 is YFSETQ in the germline V gene. Participant age was roughly 18 to 95 years, and participants resided in 25 or so US areas. Clinical history reported by participants formed the basis on which cohorts were assigned. Donors in Cohort 3 who had recovered were those with two negative PCRs, healthcare professional clearance, or resolution of their symptoms.

This TCR came from a man in his thirties or forties who had recovered from COVID-19. The J gene is TRBJ1-6, the V gene TRBV5-1, with D perhaps TRBD1 (5 bases). Sequencing was performed on PBMCs or T cells enriched from blood (not recorded which). The CDR3 DNA follows: TGCGCCAGCAGCTTGGGGAGGGGCAACGCCTATAATTCACCCCTCCACTTT. Protein product: CASSLGRGNAYNSPLHF.